This T cell receptor (beta chain) was recorded in a study of CD8 T cells in ankylosing spondylitis. Regarding the study as a whole: Peripheral blood samples showed relatively rare disease-linked clones, and these clones were CD8+. Significant enrichment of disease-linked clones was reported in matched ankylosing spondylitis synovial fluid. It appeared that ankylosing spondylitis blood was characterized by a TCR beta motif of seven or eight highly homologous variants.

Germline CDR1 LGHDT, CDR2 YNNKEL (reference sequence). With 8 bases removed from V and 5 bases from J, the gap between germline ends came to 18 bases. CDR3 length: 15 residues. Each TCR beta library was made by quantitative 5'-RACE that incorporated molecular barcodes. TCRdb re-called the 5' RACE reads through MiXCR, storing one row per CDR3 protein. The sample yields 300,000 to 350,000 distinct CDR3 sequences, about 9.9% seen once. This clonotype was observed a few times. No antigen is known for it. This chain uses TRBV3-1 with TRBJ2-2, with a weak D call TRBD2 (6 bases). This clonotype originated in a female donor with ankylosing spondylitis or in good health (not recorded which). Sequenced: blood, either unsorted or a sorted T cell fraction (not recorded which). Here the CDR3 DNA reads TGTGCCAGCGGAGGGACTGCCACCCTTACCGGGGAGCTGTTTTTT. Protein sequence: CASGGTATLTGELFF.